This T cell receptor beta chain was documented in a study of shared clonotypes between healthy human individuals. Whole-study context: With ages of 18 to 49, the donors were two women and a few men. Overall study results and limits: Clonotype sharing among donors was expected to depend on sequencing depth. As a rule, naive subsets had a larger estimated richness than memory subsets.

A remark on this clone: Its antigen is not identified.

Replicate sorted-subset PCRs were loaded with around 200 ng DNA, 29,000 or so T cell genomes. Sequencing used immunoSEQ multiplex PCR; TCRdb keeps in-frame clones, though not all of them. The sample carries roughly 650,000 clones, approximately 97% recorded once. This CDR3 spans 14 amino acids. Trimming shortened V by 3 bases and J by 3 bases, and 12 bases separated the two germline ends. Germline V CDR1 and CDR2: KGHSH, LQKENI. Sequencing was performed on naive CD4+ T cells sorted from blood. Noted subset: CD45RA+ positively selected. The rearrangement uses TRBV18 and TRBJ2-7; D gene uncertain. The TCR originated in a woman aged 25 to 45 in good health. The chain's CDR3 is CASSPTGSVYEQYF. In DNA, the CDR3 is TGTGCCAGCTCACCTACCGGGTCCGTCTACGAGCAGTACTTC.